Presented here are 27 T cell receptor beta chains from one specimen sequenced in a study of technical replicates of blood from several donors. The repertoire was sequenced with immunoSEQ multiplex PCR; TCRdb's copy has only in-frame clones and lacks some. The sample has 80,000 to 100,000 clones, 92% seen once; the top ten hold 0.27%. Sequencing input: T cells isolated from PBMCs. These receptors originate from a human donor in good health.

This clone has a handful of counts. J is TRBJ2-7 and V is TRBV21-1; the table's TRBD1 call for D was not verified on the DNA. TRBV21-1 is a documented pseudogene. The CDR3 length is 14 residues. DNA for the CDR3: TGTGCCAGCAGCAGAATTCCGACAGGGTTGGAGCAGTACTTC. It translates to CASSRIPTGLEQYF.

The chain is built from TRBV4-1 and TRBJ1-1; a weak D match, TRBD1 (6 bases). Trimming cost V 1 base and J 1 base, with 7 bases left between them. The CDR3 is 14 residues long. The germline gives CDR1 MGHRA, CDR2 YSYEKL. The CDR3 DNA sequence: TGCGCCAGCAGCCAAGGGACAGAGAACACTGAAGCTTTCTTT. Translation: CASSQGTENTEAFF.

V and J are TRBV19 and TRBJ2-1; 7 bases match TRBD2. The CDR3 is 13 residues long. Germline loops: CDR1 LNHDA, CDR2 SQIVND (reference sequence). V shed 3 bases, J shed 6 bases, and the junction held 2 bases outside the gene matches. CDR3 sequence (DNA): TGTGCCAGTAGTATGGGGGGGAGCAATGAGCAGTTCTTC. Its protein product is CASSMGGSNEQFF.

This chain joins TRBV28 and TRBJ2-7; TRBD1 matches at 7 bases. Per germline, CDR1 MDHEN and CDR2 SYDVKM. The CDR3 is 13 amino acids. V lost 10 bases to trimming and J lost 4 bases; unmatched junction nucleotides: 10. CDR3 bases: TGTGCCACCCACGACAGGGAGATATACGAGCAGTACTTC. It is translated as CATHDREIYEQYF.

The gene calls are TRBV19 and TRBJ1-5; TRBD1 aligns across 8 bases. The germline gives CDR1 LNHDA, CDR2 SQIVND (reference sequence). The CDR3 length is 15 residues. V shed 7 bases and J 4 bases; nucleotides not matched to a gene: 9. This CDR3 reads CASKLTGGGNQPQHF. CDR3 DNA sequence: TGTGCCAGTAAATTAACAGGGGGTGGGAATCAGCCCCAGCATTTT.

The gene calls are TRBV29-1 and TRBJ2-2; TRBD2 might be the D (6 bases). Between the trimmed V and J ends, which lost 3 bases and 5 bases, there was a span of 16 bases. The CDR3 sequence is 15 residues long. From germline, CDR1 is SQVTM and CDR2 ANQGSEA. As DNA, the CDR3 is TGCAGCGTTGACGGCGGGGACCGAGCGACCGGGGAGCTGTTTTTT. This gives the protein CSVDGGDRATGELFF.

The chain has TRBV5-1 and TRBJ2-7; the D gene is possibly TRBD1 (7 bases). Trimming removed 0 bases at V and 0 bases at J, with 10 bases between. The CDR3 has 15 residues. CDR1 is SGHRS and CDR2 is YFSETQ in the germline V gene. CDR3 nucleotide sequence: TGCGCCAGCAGCTTGGGACAGGGAGGCTCCTACGAGCAGTACTTC. Translation gives CASSLGQGGSYEQYF.

The gene calls are TRBV28 and TRBJ2-7, with 9 bases fitting TRBD1. After removal of 7 bases from V and 7 bases from J, the junction contained 11 bases not matched to a gene. The CDR3 is made up of 14 amino acids. Germline CDR1 is MDHEN and CDR2 is SYDVKM. The CDR3 protein is CASTQLGTGWEQYF. The DNA for the CDR3 is TGTGCCAGCACCCAACTCGGGACAGGGTGGGAGCAGTACTTC.

The CDR3 nucleotides are TGTGCCAGCAGCTTAATAAACAGGGAAGGCGGGGAGCTGTTTTTT. The encoded protein is CASSLINREGGELFF. The J gene is TRBJ2-2, the V gene TRBV7-3, with a possible D match to TRBD1 (6 bases). The CDR3 is 15 residues long. The ends were cut back, 1 base at V and 7 bases at J, with 13 bases in the middle. The germline V gene has CDR1 SGHTA and CDR2 FQGTGA.

This chain links TRBV11-2 with TRBJ2-1; TRBD2 agrees at 12 bases. Germline V gives CDR1 SGHAT, CDR2 FQNNGV. The CDR3 sequence is 15 residues long. Trimming removed 8 bases from V and 1 base from J; junction bases left unmatched: 3. This CDR3 reads CASGGLAGSYNEQFF. CDR3 in DNA: TGTGCCAGCGGGGGACTAGCGGGTTCCTACAATGAGCAGTTCTTC.

This chain connects TRBV10-3 to TRBJ1-5, with 9 positions matching TRBD1. V shed 10 bases and J 3 bases; nucleotides not matched to a gene: 10. In germline, CDR1 is ENHRY, CDR2 SYGVKD. This CDR3 has 15 amino acids. The CDR3 reads CASRDRERANQPQHF. CDR3 in DNA: TGTGCCAGCCGGGACAGGGAACGGGCCAATCAGCCCCAGCATTTT.

The chain links TRBV9 to TRBJ2-1; possibly TRBD2 for D (5 bases). CDR3 length: 14 residues. Trimming removed 0 bases at V and 1 base at J, with 5 bases between. Germline V gives CDR1 SGDLS, CDR2 YYNGEE. This CDR3 is CASSVAGSYNEQFF. The CDR3 bases are TGTGCCAGCAGCGTAGCGGGGTCCTACAATGAGCAGTTCTTC.

The chain uses TRBV28 and TRBJ2-1; a weak D match, TRBD1 (6 bases). There are 14 residues in the CDR3. Per germline, CDR1 MDHEN and CDR2 SYDVKM. Deletions cut 3 bases from V and 6 bases from J, with 12 bases between. In DNA form, the CDR3 reads TGTGCCAGCAGTTTTATCGGGACACGCAATGAGCAGTTCTTC. Translated: CASSFIGTRNEQFF.

The CDR3 region has the DNA TGCGCCAGCAGCTTGGGGACAGGGGACACCTACGAGCAGTACTTC. This translates into CASSLGTGDTYEQYF. This rearrangement joins TRBV5-1 to TRBJ2-7; 9 bases are shared with TRBD1. The junction had 3 bases not matched to a gene; V was cut back by 0 bases and J by 2 bases. In germline, CDR1 is SGHRS, CDR2 YFSETQ. The CDR3 is made up of 15 amino acids.

V usage is TRBV9 and J usage is TRBJ1-6; D not certain. V gave up 10 bases and J gave up 7 bases, with 18 bases separating them. The V gene's germline CDR1 is SGDLS and CDR2 YYNGEE. This CDR3 spans 14 amino acids. CDR3 residues: CAPPGPGANSPLHF. CDR3 DNA: TGTGCCCCGCCTGGCCCGGGTGCCAATTCACCCCTCCACTTT.

J is TRBJ1-2 and V is TRBV5-1; TRBD1 agrees at 9 bases. The CDR3 spans 15 residues. The germline CDR1 and CDR2 sequences are SGHRS and YFSETQ. With 0 bases clipped from V and 6 bases from J, the junction kept 6 bases outside the gene matches. The CDR3: CASSLAGTGYNGYTF. In nucleotides, the CDR3 is TGCGCCAGCAGCTTGGCCGGGACAGGGTATAATGGCTACACCTTC.

The rearrangement uses TRBV4-1 and TRBJ2-1, with D maybe TRBD2 (6 bases). Per the germline V gene, CDR1 is MGHRA and CDR2 is YSYEKL. V was trimmed by 5 bases and J by 8 bases, leaving 25 bases between them. The CDR3 sequence is 17 residues long. The CDR3 region is CASSSLSRREIYDEQFF. In DNA, the CDR3 is TGCGCCAGCAGCTCACTGAGTCGGAGGGAAATCTATGATGAGCAGTTCTTC.

This clone turned up a few times. J is TRBJ1-1 and V is TRBV5-6, with a tentative D call TRBD1 (5 bases). The CDR3 extends over 13 amino acids. Germline CDR1 is SGHDT and CDR2 is YYEEEE. V was shortened by 0 bases and J by 6 bases, with 9 bases between the two germline ends. In nucleotides, the CDR3 is TGTGCCAGCAGCTTGGGAGGCAGGGCTGAAGCTTTCTTT. Translation gives CASSLGGRAEAFF.

J is TRBJ2-5 and V is TRBV12-5; D possibly corresponds to TRBD2 (7 bases). CDR3 length equals 13 residues. CDR1 is LGHNT, CDR2 FRNRAP, per germline. Trimming left V 5 bases short and J 7 bases short, with 14 bases between. Written as DNA, the CDR3 is TGTGCTAGTGGTCCCGGGGCGGGGGCGACCCAGTACTTC. It specifies CASGPGAGATQYF.

This clone was counted only a few times. The chain has TRBV25-1 and TRBJ1-3, with TRBD1 identical over 9 bases. CDR1 is MGHDK, CDR2 SYGVNS, per germline. The ends lost 4 bases at V and 8 bases at J; junction bases unmatched: 3. CDR3 size: 13 residues. The CDR3 loop is CASSGDRAYTIYF. The CDR3 DNA follows: TGTGCCAGCAGTGGGGACAGGGCCTACACCATATATTTT.

The chain carries TRBV5-1 and TRBJ1-4, with 8 nucleotides matching TRBD1. The germline V gene has CDR1 SGHRS and CDR2 YFSETQ. CDR3 length equals 14 residues. The J segment lost 7 bases and the V segment lost 1 base, leaving 3 bases of the junction unmatched. The CDR3 loop is CASSLRGQGEKLFF. Here the CDR3 DNA reads TGCGCCAGCAGCTTGCGCGGACAGGGTGAAAAACTGTTTTTT.

The chain carries TRBV4-1 and TRBJ2-1, with 8 bases lining up with TRBD1. The ends lost 3 bases at V and 3 bases at J; junction bases unmatched: 7. Germline V gene lookup returns CDR1 MGHRA and CDR2 YSYEKL. The CDR3 consists of 16 residues. CDR3 sequence (DNA): TGCGCCAGCAGCCAGACGGACAGGGATTACTACAATGAGCAGTTCTTC. This encodes CASSQTDRDYYNEQFF.

The chain recombines TRBV4-1 with TRBJ2-5; TRBD2 agrees at 10 bases. The CDR3 is 16 residues long. V trimming: 0 bases; J trimming: 3 bases; junction bases outside the gene matches: 4. The germline CDR1 and CDR2 sequences are MGHRA and YSYEKL. CDR3 coding DNA: TGCGCCAGCAGCCAAGATCCAAGCGGGAGGGAAGAGACCCAGTACTTC. Amino acids: CASSQDPSGREETQYF.

This clone has more than one count but fewer than ten. The rearrangement links TRBV7-9 to TRBJ2-7; no clear D gene. Trimming stripped 2 bases from V and 6 bases from J, with 5 bases between. CDR3 length: 11 residues. CDR1 and CDR2 (germline): SEHNR, FQNEAQ (reference sequence). The CDR3 loop is CASSLLREQYF. Here the CDR3 DNA reads TGTGCCAGCAGCTTACTGCGCGAGCAGTACTTC.

This CDR3 reads CASSEKQGSGEAFF. The CDR3 nucleotides are TGCGCCAGCAGCGAAAAACAGGGTTCGGGAGAAGCTTTCTTT. The rearrangement uses TRBV5-1 and TRBJ1-1; the D gene is possibly TRBD1 (6 bases). There are 14 residues in the CDR3. Germline V gives CDR1 SGHRS, CDR2 YFSETQ. V dropped 4 bases and J dropped 8 bases, with 18 bases sitting between them.

V is TRBV18 and J is TRBJ2-3, with a weak D call TRBD1 (6 bases). Germline CDR1 is KGHSH and CDR2 is LQKENI. Trimming removed 6 bases from V and 3 bases from J, with 10 bases in between. There are 13 residues in the CDR3. The CDR3 here is CASSPGATDTQYF. CDR3 DNA sequence: TGTGCCAGCTCGCCAGGGGCTACAGATACGCAGTATTTT.

The rearrangement links TRBV5-6 to TRBJ2-1; a possible D gene is TRBD2 (6 bases). The V gene lost 2 bases and the J gene lost 10 bases, with 13 bases spanning the gap. The CDR3 is 13 amino acids. The germline gives CDR1 SGHDT, CDR2 YYEEEE. CDR3 nucleotides: TGTGCCAGCAGCTTTCACGGAGGGAGGGAGCAGTTCTTC. Protein sequence: CASSFHGGREQFF.